This entry lists 6 T cell receptor beta chains sequenced from one sample in a study of T cells in Graves' hyperthyroidism and ophthalmopathy. Amplified regions were TCR beta CDR3 sequences from RNA transcripts. The HTBI primer set was used in a first-round RT-PCR of the TCR CDR3. TCRdb re-called the multiplex PCR reads through MiXCR, storing one row per CDR3 protein. The table has roughly 290,000 distinct CDR3 sequences, approximately 13% seen once. The sample was blood. Every receptor here comes from a woman aged 35 to 49 with Graves' hyperthyroidism.

Ten or more counts support this clonotype. V usage is TRBV20-1 and J usage is TRBJ1-4, with a possible D match to TRBD1 (6 bases). V lost 3 bases and J lost 3, with 20 bases in between. Germline V gene data show CDR1 as DFQATT and CDR2 as SNEGSKA (reference sequence). The CDR3 length is 17 residues. CDR3 nucleotides: TGCAGTGCTAGTCCCGTGGGGGCAGGGGAGGCTAATGAAAAACTGTTTTTT. This translates into CSASPVGAGEANEKLFF.

This clonotype was counted at least ten times. The chain carries TRBV28 and TRBJ1-5; TRBD1 is a possible D gene (5 bases). The CDR3 covers 14 residues. Per germline, CDR1 MDHEN and CDR2 SYDVKM. V was trimmed by 7 bases and J by 2 bases, leaving 12 bases between them. The CDR3 nucleotides read TGTGCCAGCATCGGGACGGGGGGCAATCAGCCCCAGCATTTT. Translation: CASIGTGGNQPQHF.

The chain uses TRBV5-5 and TRBJ1-5; possibly TRBD1 for D (6 bases). Trimming shortened V by 3 bases and J by 11 bases, and 18 bases separated the two germline ends. Germline loops: CDR1 SGHKS, CDR2 YYEKEE (reference sequence). This CDR3 has 14 amino acids. The CDR3 DNA follows: TGTGCCAGCAGCTCGGACAGCCCCAACGCGGCCCAGCATTTT. The encoded protein is CASSSDSPNAAQHF.

This clonotype was counted only a few times. The chain joins TRBV20-1 to TRBJ1-5, with TRBD1 matching 12 bases. V shed 3 bases, J shed 1 base, and the junction held 16 bases outside the gene matches. Looked up from germline, CDR1 is DFQATT and CDR2 is SNEGSKA (reference sequence). The CDR3 covers 20 residues. The CDR3 loop reads CSARPQPGTGGAGSNQPQHF. Written as DNA, the CDR3 is TGCAGTGCTAGGCCGCAGCCCGGGACAGGGGGCGCGGGAAGCAATCAGCCCCAGCATTTT.

This clonotype was detected many times. The chain couples TRBV20-1 to TRBJ1-1; TRBD1 matches 7 bases. CDR1 and CDR2 (germline): DFQATT, SNEGSKA (reference sequence). The length of the CDR3 is 14 residues. V was clipped by 1 base and J by 7 bases; unmatched bases: 9. CDR3 protein: CSARGTQGQIEAFF. Here the CDR3 DNA reads TGCAGTGCTAGAGGCACACAGGGGCAAATTGAAGCTTTCTTT.

This clonotype was counted many times. V gene TRBV28 combines with J gene TRBJ2-1; 7 bases fit TRBD2. J gave up 2 bases and V 7 bases, and 5 bases lay outside the gene matches. Germline V gene sequence: CDR1 MDHEN, CDR2 SYDVKM. CDR3 length: 14 amino acids. CDR3 DNA: TGTGCCAGCAAACCAGCGGGGACCTACAATGAGCAGTTCTTC. This codes for CASKPAGTYNEQFF.